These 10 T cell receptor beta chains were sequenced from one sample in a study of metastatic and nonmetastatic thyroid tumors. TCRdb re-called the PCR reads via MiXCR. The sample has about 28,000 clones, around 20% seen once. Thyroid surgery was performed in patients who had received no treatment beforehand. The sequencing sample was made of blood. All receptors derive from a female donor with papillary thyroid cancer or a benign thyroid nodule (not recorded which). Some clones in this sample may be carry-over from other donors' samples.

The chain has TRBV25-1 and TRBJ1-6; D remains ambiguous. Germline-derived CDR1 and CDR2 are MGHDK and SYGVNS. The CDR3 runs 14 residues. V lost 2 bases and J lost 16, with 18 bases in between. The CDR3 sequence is CASSERTAGYPLHF. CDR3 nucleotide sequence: TGTGCCAGCAGTGAACGTACAGCTGGGTATCCTCTCCACTTT. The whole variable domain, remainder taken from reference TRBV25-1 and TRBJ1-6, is EADIYQTPRYLVIGTGKKITLECSQTMGHDKMYWYQQDPGMELHLIHYSYGVNSTEKGDLSSESTVSRIRTEHFPLTLESARPSHTSQYLCASSERTAGYPLHFGNGTRLTVT.

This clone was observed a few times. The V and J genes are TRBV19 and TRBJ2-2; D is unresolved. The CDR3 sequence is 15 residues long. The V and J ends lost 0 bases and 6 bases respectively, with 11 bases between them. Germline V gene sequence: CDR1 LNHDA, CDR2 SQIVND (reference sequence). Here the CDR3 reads CASSIEGRLAGELFF. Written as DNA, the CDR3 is TGTGCCAGTAGTATAGAGGGCAGGTTGGCCGGGGAGCTGTTTTTT.

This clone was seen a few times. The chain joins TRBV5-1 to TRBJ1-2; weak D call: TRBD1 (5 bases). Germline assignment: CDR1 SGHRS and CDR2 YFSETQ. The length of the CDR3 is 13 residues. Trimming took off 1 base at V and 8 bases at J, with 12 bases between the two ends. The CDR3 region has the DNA TGCGCCAGCAGCTTGCAAGGGGAAGACGGCTACACCTTC. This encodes CASSLQGEDGYTF.

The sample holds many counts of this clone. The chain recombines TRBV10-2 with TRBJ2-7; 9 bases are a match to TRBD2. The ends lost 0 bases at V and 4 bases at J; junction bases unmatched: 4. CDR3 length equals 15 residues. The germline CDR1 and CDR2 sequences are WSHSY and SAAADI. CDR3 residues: CASSESREGPYEQYF. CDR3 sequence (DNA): TGCGCCAGCAGTGAGTCGCGGGAGGGCCCTTACGAGCAGTACTTC.

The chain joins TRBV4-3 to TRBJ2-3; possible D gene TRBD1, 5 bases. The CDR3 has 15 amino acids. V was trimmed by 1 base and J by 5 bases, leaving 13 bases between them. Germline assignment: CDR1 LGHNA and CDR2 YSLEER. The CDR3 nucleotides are TGCGCCAGCAGCCAAGGTCAGGGTTTGGGAGATACGCAGTATTTT. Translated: CASSQGQGLGDTQYF.

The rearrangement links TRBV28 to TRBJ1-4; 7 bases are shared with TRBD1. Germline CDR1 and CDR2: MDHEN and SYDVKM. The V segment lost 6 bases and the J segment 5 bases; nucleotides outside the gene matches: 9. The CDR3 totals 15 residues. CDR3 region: CASSDPDRDNEKLFF. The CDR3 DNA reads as TGTGCCAGCAGCGACCCCGACAGGGACAATGAAAAACTGTTTTTT.

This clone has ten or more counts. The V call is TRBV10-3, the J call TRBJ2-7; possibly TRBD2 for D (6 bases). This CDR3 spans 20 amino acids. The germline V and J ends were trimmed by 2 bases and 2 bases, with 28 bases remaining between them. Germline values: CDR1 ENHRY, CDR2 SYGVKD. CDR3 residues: CAISEPQEPTRAGTAYEQYF. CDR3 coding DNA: TGTGCCATCAGTGAGCCGCAGGAACCCACCCGAGCGGGCACAGCCTACGAGCAGTACTTC.

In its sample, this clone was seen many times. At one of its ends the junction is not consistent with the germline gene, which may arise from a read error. The CDR3 here is CGVGARDQPQHF. CDR3 DNA: TGCGGCGTGGGGGCTAGGGATCAGCCCCAGCATTTT. The chain uses TRBV29-1 and TRBJ1-5, with D possibly TRBD1 on 6 matching bases. Germline V gene data show CDR1 as SQVTM and CDR2 as ANQGSEA. The CDR3 extends over 12 amino acids.

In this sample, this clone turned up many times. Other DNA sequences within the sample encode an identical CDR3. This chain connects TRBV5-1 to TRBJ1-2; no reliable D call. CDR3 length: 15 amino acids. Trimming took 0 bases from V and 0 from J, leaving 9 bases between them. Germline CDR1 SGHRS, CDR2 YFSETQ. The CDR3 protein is CASSLDGTANYGYTF. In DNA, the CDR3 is TGCGCCAGCAGCTTGGACGGCACAGCTAACTATGGCTACACCTTC.

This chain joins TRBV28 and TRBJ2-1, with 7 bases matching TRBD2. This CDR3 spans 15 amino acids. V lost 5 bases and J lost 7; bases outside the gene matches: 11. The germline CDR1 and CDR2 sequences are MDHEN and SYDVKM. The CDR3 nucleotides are TGTGCCAGCAGTCCTATAGAGGGAGGGCCTAATGAGCAGTTCTTC. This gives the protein CASSPIEGGPNEQFF.